Listed below are T cell receptor beta chains from one sample, sequenced in a study of blood T cell repertoires in COVID-19. Measured with immunoSEQ multiplex PCR; TCRdb has only the in-frame clones, and not every one. The top ten hold 2% of the sample, which has 85,000 to 120,000 clones, 87% seen once. Sequencing used peripheral blood. The receptors come from a man in his forties or fifties with active COVID-19. CDR3s include the opening cysteine and the closing phenylalanine or tryptophan. D genes are given only for firm matches. Only part of the rows carry a size: once, few, many, or a class if the clone is expanded.

V	size	length	D	J	CDR3	DNA
TRBV9	.	15	.	TRBJ2-7	CASSYSHAQGYEQYF	TGTGCCAGCAGTTACTCCCACGCCCAGGGCTACGAGCAGTACTTC
TRBV19	once	14	.	TRBJ2-7	CASSTPDGIYEQYF	TGTGCCAGTAGTACCCCGGACGGGATTTACGAGCAGTACTTC
TRBV7-9	.	15	TRBD2	TRBJ2-1	CASSSGGGLYNEQFF	TGTGCCAGCAGCTCAGGCGGGGGGCTTTACAATGAGCAGTTCTTC
TRBV7-9	.	14	.	TRBJ2-2	CASSQDSYTGELFF	TGTGCCAGCAGCCAAGACTCGTACACCGGGGAGCTGTTTTTT
TRBV3-1/TRBV3-2	.	14	.	TRBJ2-3	CASSQWTATDTQYF	TGTGCCAGCAGTCAATGGACAGCGACAGATACGCAGTATTTT
TRBV5-5	.	17	.	TRBJ1-4	CASSRRWAGPPNEKLFF	TGTGCCAGCTCCAGAAGGTGGGCGGGACCGCCTAATGAAAAACTGTTTTTT
TRBV5-1	few	13	.	TRBJ2-5	CASSLGSKETQYF	TGCGCCAGCAGCTTGGGAAGCAAAGAGACCCAGTACTTC
TRBV9	few	15	TRBD2	TRBJ2-3	CASSPSGGYTDTQYF	TGTGCCAGCAGCCCTAGCGGGGGTTACACAGATACGCAGTATTTT
TRBV12-5	.	16	.	TRBJ1-1	CASGLVVRVGNTEAFF	TGTGCTAGTGGTTTGGTAGTCCGGGTCGGGAACACTGAAGCTTTCTTT
TRBV9	.	11	.	TRBJ1-1	CASSASRGAFF	TGTGCCAGCAGCGCGTCGCGGGGGGCTTTCTTT
TRBV5-1	.	18	TRBD2	TRBJ2-7	CASSYLGTSGGNLYEQYF	TGCGCCAGCAGCTATCTCGGGACTAGCGGGGGAAACCTCTACGAGCAGTACTTC
TRBV4-1	.	16	.	TRBJ2-4	CASSQGGERAKNIQYF	TGCGCCAGCAGCCAAGGGGGGGAGAGGGCCAAAAACATTCAGTACTTC
TRBV15	few	16	TRBD2	TRBJ2-3	CATSRQTGGPTDTQYF	TGTGCCACCAGCAGACAGACGGGGGGGCCCACAGATACGCAGTATTTT
TRBV5-1	.	16	TRBD1	TRBJ2-1	CASSLTGTGGYNEQFF	TGCGCCAGCAGCCTCACCGGGACAGGGGGCTACAATGAGCAGTTCTTC
TRBV19	.	14	TRBD1	TRBJ2-7	CASSARDRVGEQYF	TGTGCCAGTAGTGCACGGGACAGGGTGGGCGAGCAGTACTTC
TRBV19	.	14	.	TRBJ1-2	CASSITPRDYGYTF	TGTGCCAGTAGTATAACCCCACGGGACTATGGCTACACCTTC
TRBV28	.	14	TRBD2	TRBJ2-3	CASSSPGRDDTQYF	TGTGCCAGCAGTTCGCCGGGGAGGGACGATACGCAGTATTTT
TRBV30	.	15	.	TRBJ1-6	CAWCHLGGGNSPLHF	TGTGCCTGGTGCCATTTAGGGGGTGGTAATTCACCCCTCCACTTT
TRBV7-9	once	14	.	TRBJ1-4	CASQLLATNEKLFF	TGTGCCAGCCAGTTGCTCGCAACTAATGAAAAACTGTTTTTT
TRBV6-5	.	14	.	TRBJ2-3	CASSRDKSTDTQYF	TGTGCCAGCAGTAGGGACAAAAGCACAGATACGCAGTATTTT
TRBV19	once	17	TRBD2	TRBJ2-2	CASSSLAGGLDTGELFF	TGTGCCAGTAGTTCCCTAGCGGGGGGGCTGGACACCGGGGAGCTGTTTTTT
TRBV28	.	12	.	TRBJ2-5	CASRSMEETQYF	TGTGCCAGCAGGTCTATGGAAGAGACCCAGTACTTC
TRBV5-1	once	24	.	TRBJ1-3	CASSLAAGGISDRITGNTGNTIYF	TGCGCCAGCAGCTTGGCGGCAGGTGGGATCAGTGACCGGATCACAGGAAATACTGGAAACACCATATATTTT